What follows are 20 T cell receptor beta chains derived from one specimen sequenced in a study of T cell repertoires in cytomegalovirus infection. TCRdb re-derived calls from the reads in MiXCR, one entry per CDR3 protein. The sample consists of 200,000 to 300,000 distinct CDR3 sequences, 6% to 8% of them appearing once. Material: PBMCs. The receptor set was obtained from a human donor in good health (CMV status not recorded). Some clones in this sample may be carry-over from other donors' samples.

This clonotype was seen repeatedly, ten times or more. The J gene is TRBJ1-1, the V gene TRBV7-2; a possible D gene is TRBD1 (6 bases). The germline V gene encodes CDR1 SGHTA and CDR2 FQGNSA. The CDR3 consists of 14 residues. Trimming removed 5 bases from V and 0 bases from J, with 10 bases in between. CDR3 nucleotides: TGTGCCAGCAGCCCCGGACAGTTGAACACTGAAGCTTTCTTT. Translation: CASSPGQLNTEAFF.

This clonotype was counted ten times or more. The chain couples TRBV29-1 to TRBJ2-1, with TRBD2 as a possible D gene (5 bases). CDR1 is SQVTM and CDR2 is ANQGSEA in the germline V gene. CDR3 size: 13 residues. Trimming took 1 base from V and 4 from J, leaving 8 bases between them. CDR3 amino acids: CSVEGRGYNEQFF. The CDR3 region has the DNA TGCAGCGTTGAAGGTCGGGGTTACAATGAGCAGTTCTTC.

This clonotype was seen a few times. The rearrangement joins TRBV18 to TRBJ2-2; TRBD1 aligns across 9 bases. The CDR3 runs to 18 residues. Germline trimming cut 0 bases from V and 3 bases from J; bases unmatched to any gene: 8. Germline-derived CDR1 and CDR2 are KGHSH and LQKENI. The CDR3: CASSPPSPDRGYTGELFF. The CDR3 DNA follows: TGTGCCAGCTCACCACCATCTCCGGACAGGGGTTACACCGGGGAGCTGTTTTTT. Looking up the rest from reference TRBV18 and TRBJ2-2 gives the full variable domain: NAGVMQNPRHLVRRRGQEARLRCSPMKGHSHVYWYRQLPEEGLKFMVYLQKENIIDESGMPKERFSAEFPKEGPSILRIQQVVRGDSAAYFCASSPPSPDRGYTGELFFGEGSRLTVL.

This clonotype was seen repeatedly, ten times or more. This chain joins TRBV19 and TRBJ2-5, with 10 bases that match TRBD2. CDR3 length: 14 amino acids. The V and J ends lost 3 bases and 5 bases, in that order; junction bases with no gene match: 3. Germline V gives CDR1 LNHDA, CDR2 SQIVND (reference sequence). CDR3 sequence: CASSMTSGRETQYF. The CDR3 bases are TGTGCCAGTAGTATGACTAGCGGGCGGGAGACCCAGTACTTC.

The V call is TRBV28, the J call TRBJ2-4; 8 nucleotides line up with TRBD1. After removal of 1 base from V and 6 bases from J, the junction contained 5 bases not matched to a gene. This CDR3 has 15 residues. Germline assignment: CDR1 MDHEN and CDR2 SYDVKM. In DNA, the CDR3 is TGTGCCAGCAGTTTATTCCGGGACAGGCGAAACATTCAGTACTTC. Translation: CASSLFRDRRNIQYF.

The V and J genes are TRBV10-3 and TRBJ2-3; perhaps TRBD1 as D (6 bases). With 6 bases removed from V and 0 bases from J, the gap between germline ends came to 16 bases. CDR1 is ENHRY, CDR2 SYGVKD, per germline. The CDR3 extends over 16 amino acids. CDR3 region: CAISFSRTASTDTQYF. The DNA for the CDR3 is TGTGCCATCAGCTTTTCTCGGACAGCCAGCACAGATACGCAGTATTTT.

The chain recombines TRBV5-4 with TRBJ1-1; perhaps TRBD1 as D (5 bases). Germline V gene lookup returns CDR1 SGHNT and CDR2 YYREEE (reference sequence). The CDR3 consists of 15 residues. V shed 4 bases and J shed 0 bases, with 13 bases lying between them. CDR3 bases: TGTGCCAGCAGCCGTACAGGAGCTATGAACACTGAAGCTTTCTTT. Translating gives CASSRTGAMNTEAFF.

This clonotype was observed many times. The rearrangement uses TRBV5-4 and TRBJ1-1; TRBD1 aligns across 7 bases. CDR1 is SGHNT and CDR2 is YYREEE in the germline V gene (reference sequence). The CDR3 loop spans 15 amino acids. V lost 4 bases and J lost 1; bases outside the gene matches: 7. The CDR3 sequence is CASSAYRGENTEAFF. CDR3 DNA sequence: TGTGCCAGCAGCGCTTACAGGGGAGAGAACACTGAAGCTTTCTTT.

This clonotype was seen at least ten times. The chain couples TRBV6-2 or TRBV6-3 to TRBJ2-7; a possible D gene is TRBD2 (5 bases). From germline, CDR1 is MNHEY and CDR2 SVGEGT. The CDR3 has 12 residues. V was pared by 6 bases and J by 4 bases, with 10 bases between. The CDR3 region has the DNA TGTGCCAGCAGATCGACGGGGTACGAGCAGTACTTC. This encodes CASRSTGYEQYF.

In its sample, this clonotype was seen many times. The chain carries TRBV4-3 and TRBJ1-1; D remains unclear. The CDR3 consists of 16 residues. Trimming left V 0 bases short and J 0 bases short, with 11 bases between. CDR1 and CDR2 (germline): LGHNA, YSLEER. This CDR3 is CASSQDHGQMNTEAFF. The CDR3 bases are TGCGCCAGCAGCCAAGATCACGGGCAAATGAACACTGAAGCTTTCTTT.

This clonotype occurred many times. V gene TRBV29-1 combines with J gene TRBJ1-1; D remains unclear. Germline values: CDR1 SQVTM, CDR2 ANQGSEA. This CDR3 is built from 13 residues. Deletions cut 2 bases from V and 1 base from J, with 8 bases between. For the CDR3, the DNA is TGCAGCGTTGAAATGGCAAGGAACACTGAAGCTTTCTTT. Translated, it gives CSVEMARNTEAFF.

There are many counts of this clonotype. J is TRBJ2-5 and V is TRBV11-2; 7 bases match TRBD2. The CDR3 is 16 residues long. J was trimmed by 2 bases and V by 3 bases; bases with no gene match: 9. Germline assignment: CDR1 SGHAT and CDR2 FQNNGV. CDR3 DNA sequence: TGTGCCAGCAGCTTGAGACTAGCAAGTCAACAAGAGACCCAGTACTTC. Its protein is CASSLRLASQQETQYF. Variable domain in full (rest from reference TRBV11-2 and TRBJ2-5): EAGVAQSPRYKIIEKRQSVAFWCNPISGHATLYWYQQILGQGPKLLIQFQNNGVVDDSQLPKDRFSAERLKGVDSTLKIQPAKLEDSAVYLCASSLRLASQQETQYFGPGTRLLVL.

This clonotype was detected many times. The chain is built from TRBV11-3 and TRBJ2-1; TRBD2 matches 11 bases. Germline CDR1 is SGHNT and CDR2 is YENEEA. Unmatched junction bases numbered 11, after V lost 4 bases and J lost 0 bases. The CDR3 spans 19 residues. CDR3 protein: CASSSRASGGTYSYNEQFF. CDR3 DNA sequence: TGTGCCAGCAGCTCTCGGGCTAGCGGGGGGACCTACTCCTACAATGAGCAGTTCTTC.

This clonotype showed up many times. The CDR3 DNA reads as TGTGCCAGCAGCCGGGGGGGCACTGGGGCCAACGTCCTGACTTTC. Translation gives CASSRGGTGANVLTF. This chain connects TRBV28 to TRBJ2-6; TRBD2 matches 8 bases. The V segment lost 6 bases and the J segment 2 bases; nucleotides outside the gene matches: 3. Germline V CDR1 and CDR2: MDHEN, SYDVKM. The CDR3 is 15 residues long.

In this sample, this clonotype turned up many times. This chain joins TRBV6-6 and TRBJ1-1; D uncertain. CDR1 and CDR2 from the germline V gene are MNHNY and SVGAGI (reference sequence). The length of the CDR3 is 12 residues. V gave up 6 bases and J gave up 0 bases, with 5 bases separating them. CDR3 sequence: CASRSMNTEAFF. The CDR3 nucleotides are TGTGCCAGCAGGTCCATGAACACTGAAGCTTTCTTT.

This clonotype was seen ten or more times. This chain links TRBV3-1 with TRBJ1-4; 9 bases are a match to TRBD1. Per the germline V gene, CDR1 is LGHDT and CDR2 is YNNKEL (reference sequence). V shed 4 bases, J shed 2 bases, and the junction held 11 bases outside the gene matches. The CDR3 is made up of 18 amino acids. The CDR3 coding sequence is TGTGCCAGCAGCCGGGGCCGGGACAGGGCGTCTACTAATGAAAAACTGTTTTTT. Its protein product is CASSRGRDRASTNEKLFF.

This clonotype has at least ten counts. In nucleotides, the CDR3 is TGTGCCATCAGAGTGAACACTGAAGCTTTCTTT. It encodes CAIRVNTEAFF. The V gene is TRBV10-3, the J gene TRBJ1-1, with unresolved D. V dropped 6 bases and J dropped 0 bases, with 2 bases sitting between them. CDR1 and CDR2 (germline): ENHRY, SYGVKD. This CDR3 comprises 11 residues.

The table lists this clonotype with many counts. This sequence joins TRBV6-1 and TRBJ2-7, with D possibly TRBD1 on 6 matching bases. V was shortened by 5 bases and J by 7 bases, with 18 bases between the two germline ends. This CDR3 is built from 14 residues. CDR1 and CDR2 from the germline V gene are MNHNS and SASEGT. CDR3 sequence (DNA): TGTGCCAGCAGTCCCAGGGGCGGACAAAGGGAGCAGTACTTC. This gives the protein CASSPRGGQREQYF.

In this sample, this clonotype turned up many times. The gene calls are TRBV7-2 and TRBJ2-1; the D gene could be TRBD1 or TRBD2 (5 bases each). The germline gives CDR1 SGHTA, CDR2 FQGNSA. The CDR3 runs 13 residues. V lost 4 bases to trimming and J lost 2 bases, with 6 bases between them. The CDR3 protein is CASSWGTYNEQFF. The CDR3 DNA sequence: TGTGCCAGCAGCTGGGGGACCTACAATGAGCAGTTCTTC.

At least ten counts were recorded for this clonotype. The chain combines TRBV7-2 with TRBJ1-1; no clear D gene. This CDR3 is 15 amino acids long. With 5 bases removed from V and 1 base from J, the gap between germline ends came to 14 bases. Per the germline V gene, CDR1 is SGHTA and CDR2 is FQGNSA. DNA for the CDR3: TGTGCCAGCAGCCTGAAACCGACCGAGAACACTGAAGCTTTCTTT. Translating it yields CASSLKPTENTEAFF.